The 24 T cell receptor beta chains given below trace back to one sample, sequenced in a study of T cell changes during pregnancy in multiple sclerosis. The protocol was immunoSEQ multiplex PCR, while the TCRdb copy is restricted to in-frame clones and leaves out a portion. This table has tens of thousands of clones, 94% appearing once. Source: CD4+ T cells from peripheral blood mononuclear cells, taken in the second trimester of pregnancy. Receptors were obtained from a female donor with multiple sclerosis, enrolled in a pregnancy study.

The chain has TRBV19 and TRBJ1-5; 9 nucleotides agree with TRBD1. CDR1 is LNHDA and CDR2 is SQIVND in the germline V gene (reference sequence). The CDR3 has 16 amino acids. The trim removed 9 bases at V and 2 bases at J, leaving 11 bases unmatched. The CDR3 protein is CASLPPTGGRNQPQHF. CDR3 sequence (DNA): TGTGCCAGCCTCCCGCCGACAGGGGGTCGCAATCAGCCCCAGCATTTT.

CDR3 nucleotide sequence: TGCAGTGGTTGGGACAGCTATGGCTACACCTTC. Protein: CSGWDSYGYTF. The rearrangement joins TRBV20-1 to TRBJ1-2, with 7 bases that match TRBD1. The CDR3 has 11 residues. From germline, CDR1 is DFQATT and CDR2 SNEGSKA (reference sequence). V lost 7 bases and J lost 4; bases outside the gene matches: 3.

The chain is built from TRBV4-2 and TRBJ2-7, with D unclear. V was cut by 4 bases and J by 0 bases, with 13 bases left in between. The germline gives CDR1 LGHNA, CDR2 YNFKEQ. The CDR3 loop spans 15 amino acids. For the CDR3, the DNA is TGTGCCAGCAGCCCGCCCCGAGAGCACTCCTACGAGCAGTACTTC. This encodes CASSPPREHSYEQYF.

The genes are TRBV6-5 and TRBJ1-1, with 7 bases identical to TRBD1. The CDR3 loop spans 14 amino acids. V was clipped by 2 bases and J by 10 bases; unmatched bases: 10. CDR1 MNHEY and CDR2 SVGAGI come from the germline V gene. The CDR3 sequence is CASSYDRQGLSAFF. Written as DNA, the CDR3 is TGTGCCAGCAGTTACGATAGACAGGGACTCTCAGCTTTCTTT.

J is TRBJ2-7 and V is TRBV14, with 12 bases identical to TRBD1. Germline loops: CDR1 SGHDN, CDR2 FVKESK. The CDR3 spans 16 residues. V lost 3 bases, J lost 6 bases, and 9 bases stayed unmatched. The CDR3 loop reads CASSHRTGTGGGEQYF. Here the CDR3 DNA reads TGTGCCAGCAGCCATCGGACCGGGACAGGGGGCGGCGAGCAGTACTTC. The full variable domain, its missing parts supplied by reference TRBV14 and TRBJ2-7, is EAGVTQFPSHSVIEKGQTVTLRCDPISGHDNLYWYRRVMGKEIKFLLHFVKESKQDESGMPNNRFLAERTGGTYSTLKVQPAELEDSGVYFCASSHRTGTGGGEQYFGPGTRLTVT.

CDR3: CATSDLRQGPNEKLFF. For the CDR3, the DNA is TGTGCCACCAGCGACCTTCGACAGGGCCCTAATGAAAAACTGTTTTTT. The chain couples TRBV15 to TRBJ1-4; 7 nucleotides match TRBD1. Germline V gene lookup returns CDR1 LNHNV and CDR2 YYDKDF (reference sequence). This CDR3 has 16 amino acids. V lost 5 bases and J lost 3; bases outside the gene matches: 9.

This chain uses TRBV9 with TRBJ2-2; TRBD1 agrees at 8 bases. J gave up 3 bases and V 4 bases, and 8 bases lay outside the gene matches. Germline V gene data show CDR1 as SGDLS and CDR2 as YYNGEE. The CDR3 covers 16 residues. The CDR3 spells CASSSRTGRDTGELFF. As DNA, the CDR3 is TGTGCCAGCAGCTCGAGGACAGGGCGGGACACCGGGGAGCTGTTTTTT.

This clone was observed a single time. The chain employs TRBV6-5 and TRBJ2-1; TRBD2 matches at 8 bases. CDR3 length: 15 amino acids. Germline CDR1 is MNHEY and CDR2 is SVGAGI. V lost 2 bases to trimming and J lost 6 bases; unmatched junction nucleotides: 6. This chain's CDR3 is CASSYRGGVGNEQFF. CDR3 DNA sequence: TGTGCCAGCAGTTACCGGGGGGGGGTTGGCAATGAGCAGTTCTTC.

The chain links TRBV2 to TRBJ2-7; TRBD1 agrees at 7 bases. The CDR3 is 13 residues long. Germline CDR1 and CDR2: SNHLY and FYNNEI. J lost 3 bases, V lost 6 bases, and 5 bases had no gene match. CDR3 sequence: CASRLTGVYEQYF. The DNA for the CDR3 is TGTGCCAGCAGATTAACAGGGGTCTACGAGCAGTACTTC.

The chain couples TRBV11-2 to TRBJ1-2; maybe TRBD1 (5 bases). Germline-derived CDR1 and CDR2 are SGHAT and FQNNGV. The CDR3 extends over 12 amino acids. V gave up 8 bases and J gave up 6 bases, with 13 bases separating them. This CDR3 is CASREGGDGYTF. The CDR3 DNA sequence: TGTGCCAGCCGCGAAGGAGGGGATGGCTACACCTTC.

This clone was seen only once. The V gene is TRBV6-6, the J gene TRBJ2-2, with 7 bases aligning to TRBD1. The CDR3 covers 15 residues. The V gene's germline CDR1 is MNHNY and CDR2 SVGAGI (reference sequence). J gave up 4 bases and V 2 bases, and 4 bases lay outside the gene matches. CDR3 sequence reads: CASSYGTGVTGELFF. In nucleotides, the CDR3 is TGTGCCAGCAGTTACGGTACAGGGGTCACCGGGGAGCTGTTTTTT.

The chain joins TRBV7-2 to TRBJ1-2, with D possibly being TRBD1 (6 bases). CDR3 length: 13 residues. The germline CDR1 and CDR2 sequences are SGHTA and FQGNSA. Trimming removed 4 bases at V and 4 bases at J, with 10 bases between. The CDR3 spells CASSYRQVYGYTF. The CDR3 nucleotides read TGTGCCAGCAGCTACCGACAGGTCTATGGCTACACCTTC.

The rearrangement joins TRBV6-5 to TRBJ2-1, with 8 positions matching TRBD1. The V gene's germline CDR1 is MNHEY and CDR2 SVGAGI. Trimming at V came to 6 bases and at J to 2 bases, leaving 6 bases not matched to a gene. The CDR3 is 15 amino acids. CDR3: CASRHGRGPYNEQFF. CDR3 sequence (DNA): TGTGCCAGCAGACATGGCAGGGGGCCCTACAATGAGCAGTTCTTC.

This chain connects TRBV5-4 to TRBJ2-6, with D unresolved. Germline loops: CDR1 SGHNT, CDR2 YYREEE (reference sequence). V was clipped by 4 bases and J by 4 bases, with 15 bases between them. The CDR3 runs to 16 residues. CDR3 coding DNA: TGTGCCAGCAGCCCACCATGGGCCCGAGGGGCCAACGTCCTGACTTTC. This gives the protein CASSPPWARGANVLTF.

The chain combines TRBV13 with TRBJ1-2, with D tentatively TRBD1 (6 bases). V shed 3 bases and J shed 4 bases, with 9 bases lying between them. Germline CDR1 is PRHDT and CDR2 is FYEKMQ (reference sequence). There are 13 residues in the CDR3. CDR3 amino acids: CASSLDSVYGYTF. CDR3 coding DNA: TGTGCCAGCAGCTTGGACAGTGTCTATGGCTACACCTTC.

This sequence joins TRBV18 and TRBJ1-4; TRBD1 is a possible D gene (5 bases). The CDR3 runs 20 residues. The ends were cut back, 1 base at V and 0 bases at J, with 21 bases in the middle. CDR1 is KGHSH, CDR2 LQKENI, per germline. The CDR3 loop is CASSPQGGDPEVATNEKLFF. The CDR3 DNA reads TGTGCCAGCTCACCACAAGGAGGGGACCCGGAGGTGGCAACTAATGAAAAACTGTTTTTT.

The sample holds one count of this clone. CDR3 DNA sequence: TGTGCCAGCGGTACAGGGAGCTCCTACGAGCAGTACTTC. This gives the protein CASGTGSSYEQYF. The chain is built from TRBV9 and TRBJ2-7; the D gene is possibly TRBD1 (6 bases). Germline CDR1 is SGDLS and CDR2 is YYNGEE. This CDR3 is 13 amino acids long. V was pared by 7 bases and J by 0 bases, with 11 bases between.

CDR3 sequence (DNA): TGTGCCAGCAGCCTTTTACAGGGATTTGAGGACGAGCAGTACTTC. It yields the protein CASSLLQGFEDEQYF. The V gene is TRBV14, the J gene TRBJ2-7, with a tentative D call TRBD1 (6 bases). From germline, CDR1 is SGHDN and CDR2 FVKESK. The CDR3 contains 15 residues. V gave up 4 bases and J gave up 5 bases, with 18 bases separating them.

This chain uses TRBV10-3 with TRBJ1-1, with a weak D call TRBD1 (5 bases). There are 13 residues in the CDR3. Germline assignment: CDR1 ENHRY and CDR2 SYGVKD. Trimming took 2 bases from V and 8 from J, leaving 12 bases between them. The chain's CDR3 is CAISETNTGEAFF. The CDR3 bases are TGTGCCATCAGTGAGACCAACACAGGAGAAGCTTTCTTT.

J is TRBJ2-5 and V is TRBV27; unclear D gene. V lost 5 bases to trimming and J lost 3 bases, with 10 bases between them. This CDR3 has 13 residues. CDR1 and CDR2 (germline): MNHEY, SMNVEV (reference sequence). CDR3 nucleotides: TGTGCCAGCAGTGTTCCCAGGAAAGAGACCCAGTACTTC. Translation: CASSVPRKETQYF.

This clone was observed once. The genes are TRBV29-1 and TRBJ1-5; the match to TRBD1 covers 11 bases. The germline V gene has CDR1 SQVTM and CDR2 ANQGSEA. Trimming at V came to 6 bases and at J to 1 base, leaving 5 bases not matched to a gene. This CDR3 spans 15 amino acids. CDR3 sequence (DNA): TGCAGCGTGGGGACAGGGGGGGGAAGCAATCAGCCCCAGCATTTT. Encoded protein: CSVGTGGGSNQPQHF.

This clone was observed a few times. CDR3 loop: CASSSRDISGAFF. The CDR3, as DNA: TGTGCCAGCAGTTCCCGGGACATTTCTGGAGCTTTCTTT. The chain couples TRBV6-5 to TRBJ1-1, with D perhaps TRBD1 (6 bases). CDR1 is MNHEY and CDR2 is SVGAGI in the germline V gene. Trimming cost V 4 bases and J 10 bases, with 16 bases left between them. The CDR3 extends over 13 amino acids.

The CDR3 nucleotides read TGTGCCAGCAGCTTATGGAGCTACTCTGGGGCCAACGTCCTGACTTTC. Translating gives CASSLWSYSGANVLTF. The rearrangement links TRBV7-2 to TRBJ2-6; D is ambiguous. Germline V gene sequence: CDR1 SGHTA, CDR2 FQGNSA. V was clipped by 2 bases and J by 0 bases, with 8 bases between them. The CDR3 runs 16 residues.

This CDR3 is CASSLGRGGSYEQYF. The CDR3 DNA reads as TGTGCCAGCAGCTTGGGACGGGGGGGCTCCTACGAGCAGTACTTC. This chain joins TRBV5-4 and TRBJ2-7; 8 bases agree with TRBD2. Germline trimming cut 0 bases from V and 0 bases from J; bases unmatched to any gene: 2. Germline V gene data show CDR1 as SGHNT and CDR2 as YYREEE (reference sequence). CDR3 length: 15 residues.